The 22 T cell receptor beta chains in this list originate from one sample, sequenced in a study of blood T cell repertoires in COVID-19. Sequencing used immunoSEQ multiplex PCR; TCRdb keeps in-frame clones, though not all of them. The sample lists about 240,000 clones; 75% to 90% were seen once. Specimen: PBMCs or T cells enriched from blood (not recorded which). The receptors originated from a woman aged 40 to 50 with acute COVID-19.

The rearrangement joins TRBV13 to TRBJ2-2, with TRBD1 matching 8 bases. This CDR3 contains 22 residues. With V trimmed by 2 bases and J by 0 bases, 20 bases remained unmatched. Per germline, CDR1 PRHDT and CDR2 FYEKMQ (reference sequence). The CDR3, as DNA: TGTGCCAGCAGCTTATGGACAGGGACAACTCGCGGAGGGGGGTCGAACACCGGGGAGCTGTTTTTT. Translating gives CASSLWTGTTRGGGSNTGELFF.

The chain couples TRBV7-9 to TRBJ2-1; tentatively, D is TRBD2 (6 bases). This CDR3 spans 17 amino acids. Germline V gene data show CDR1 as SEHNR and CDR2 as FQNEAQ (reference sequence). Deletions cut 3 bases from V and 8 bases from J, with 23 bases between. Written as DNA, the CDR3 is TGTGCCAGCAGCTTTACGTCCGTCGGGGGAGTGAGCGATGAGCAGTTCTTC. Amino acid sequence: CASSFTSVGGVSDEQFF. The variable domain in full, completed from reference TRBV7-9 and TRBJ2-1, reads DTGVSQNPRHKITKRGQNVTFRCDPISEHNRLYWYRQTLGQGPEFLTYFQNEAQLEKSRLLSDRFSAERPKGSFSTLEIQRTEQGDSAMYLCASSFTSVGGVSDEQFFGPGTRLTVL.

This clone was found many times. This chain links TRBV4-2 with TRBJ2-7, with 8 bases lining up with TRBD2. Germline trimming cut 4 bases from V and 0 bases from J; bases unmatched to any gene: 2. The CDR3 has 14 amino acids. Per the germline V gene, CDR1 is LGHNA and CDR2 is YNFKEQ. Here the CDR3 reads CASSLGTSSYEQYF. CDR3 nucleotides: TGTGCCAGCAGCCTCGGGACTAGCTCCTACGAGCAGTACTTC.

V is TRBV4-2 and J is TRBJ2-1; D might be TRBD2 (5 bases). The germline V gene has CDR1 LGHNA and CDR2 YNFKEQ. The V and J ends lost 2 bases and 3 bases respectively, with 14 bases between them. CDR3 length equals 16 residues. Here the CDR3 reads CASSQITGFGYNEQFF. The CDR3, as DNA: TGTGCCAGCAGCCAAATCACGGGATTCGGCTACAATGAGCAGTTCTTC.

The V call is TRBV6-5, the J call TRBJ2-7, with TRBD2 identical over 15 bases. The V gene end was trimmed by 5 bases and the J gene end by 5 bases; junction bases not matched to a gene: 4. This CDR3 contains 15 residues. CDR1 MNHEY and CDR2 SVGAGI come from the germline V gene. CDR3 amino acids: CASSHGTSGRNEQYF. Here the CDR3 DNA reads TGTGCCAGCAGTCACGGGACTAGCGGGAGGAACGAGCAGTACTTC.

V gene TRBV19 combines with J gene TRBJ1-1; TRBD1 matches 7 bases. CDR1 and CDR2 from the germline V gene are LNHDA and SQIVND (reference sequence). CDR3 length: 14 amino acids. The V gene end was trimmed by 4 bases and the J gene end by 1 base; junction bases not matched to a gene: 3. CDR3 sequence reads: CASSTTGRNTEAFF. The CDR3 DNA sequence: TGTGCCAGTAGTACGACAGGGAGGAACACTGAAGCTTTCTTT.

The CDR3 loop reads CSALIDGYTF. DNA of the CDR3: TGCAGTGCTCTTATCGATGGCTACACCTTC. The J gene is TRBJ1-2, the V gene TRBV20-1; D is uncertain. The CDR3 has 10 residues. The V gene lost 5 bases and the J gene lost 6 bases, with 7 bases spanning the gap. Germline V gene sequence: CDR1 DFQATT, CDR2 SNEGSKA (reference sequence).

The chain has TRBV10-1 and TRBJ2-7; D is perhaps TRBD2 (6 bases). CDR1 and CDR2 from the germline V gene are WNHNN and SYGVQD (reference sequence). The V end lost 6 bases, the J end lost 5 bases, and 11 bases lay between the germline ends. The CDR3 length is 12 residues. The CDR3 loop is CASRKGGDEQYF. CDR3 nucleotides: TGCGCCAGCAGGAAGGGAGGCGACGAGCAGTACTTC.

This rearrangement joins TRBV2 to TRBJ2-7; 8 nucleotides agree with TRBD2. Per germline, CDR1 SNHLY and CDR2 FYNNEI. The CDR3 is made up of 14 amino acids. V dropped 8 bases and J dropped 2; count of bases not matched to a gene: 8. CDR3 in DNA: TGTGCCAGCCGACCTACTAGCGGAGCCTACGAGCAGTACTTC. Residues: CASRPTSGAYEQYF.

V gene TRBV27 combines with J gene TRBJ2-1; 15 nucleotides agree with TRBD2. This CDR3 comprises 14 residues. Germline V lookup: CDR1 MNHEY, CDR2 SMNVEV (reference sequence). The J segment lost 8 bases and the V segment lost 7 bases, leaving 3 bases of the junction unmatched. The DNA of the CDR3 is TGTGCCAGCACCGGACTAGCGGGAGGGCATGAGCAGTTCTTC. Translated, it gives CASTGLAGGHEQFF.

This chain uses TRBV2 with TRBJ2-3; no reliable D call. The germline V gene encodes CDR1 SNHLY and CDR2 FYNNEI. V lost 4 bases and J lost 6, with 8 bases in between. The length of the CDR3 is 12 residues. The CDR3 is CASSGLLDTQYF. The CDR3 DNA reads TGTGCCAGCAGTGGACTGCTGGATACGCAGTATTTT.

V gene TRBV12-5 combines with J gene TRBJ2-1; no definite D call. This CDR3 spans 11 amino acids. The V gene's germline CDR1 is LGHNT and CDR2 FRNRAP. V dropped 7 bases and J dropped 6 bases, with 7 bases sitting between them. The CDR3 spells CASALPNEQFF. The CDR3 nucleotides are TGTGCTAGTGCCCTCCCCAATGAGCAGTTCTTC.

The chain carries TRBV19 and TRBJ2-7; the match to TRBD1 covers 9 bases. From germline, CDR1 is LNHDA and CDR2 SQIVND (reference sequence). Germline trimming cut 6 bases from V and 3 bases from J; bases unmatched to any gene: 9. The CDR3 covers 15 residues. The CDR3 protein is CASRERTGADYEQYF. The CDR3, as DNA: TGTGCCAGTAGAGAAAGGACAGGGGCGGACTACGAGCAGTACTTC.

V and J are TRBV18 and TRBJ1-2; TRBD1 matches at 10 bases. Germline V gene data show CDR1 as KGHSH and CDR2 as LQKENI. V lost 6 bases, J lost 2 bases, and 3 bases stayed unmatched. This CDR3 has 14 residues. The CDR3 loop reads CASSSGQGNYGYTF. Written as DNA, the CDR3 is TGTGCCAGCTCGTCGGGACAGGGGAACTATGGCTACACCTTC.

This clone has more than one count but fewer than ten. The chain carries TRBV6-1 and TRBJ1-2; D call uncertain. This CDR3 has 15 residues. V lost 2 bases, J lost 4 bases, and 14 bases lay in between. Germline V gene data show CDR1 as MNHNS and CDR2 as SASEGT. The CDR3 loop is CASSEPVSFSYGYTF. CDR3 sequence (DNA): TGTGCCAGCAGTGAACCTGTTTCCTTTTCCTATGGCTACACCTTC.

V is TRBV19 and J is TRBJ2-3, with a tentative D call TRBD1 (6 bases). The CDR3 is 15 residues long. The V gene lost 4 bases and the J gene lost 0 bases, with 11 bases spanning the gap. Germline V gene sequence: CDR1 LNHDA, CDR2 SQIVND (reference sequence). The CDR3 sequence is CASSTPGASTDTQYF. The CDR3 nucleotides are TGTGCCAGTAGTACTCCAGGGGCTAGCACAGATACGCAGTATTTT.

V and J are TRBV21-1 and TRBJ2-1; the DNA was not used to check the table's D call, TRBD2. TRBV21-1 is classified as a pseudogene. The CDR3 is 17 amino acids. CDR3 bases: TGTGCCAGCAGCAAAAAGGGGACTATCCGCTTTAACAATGAGCAGTTCTTC. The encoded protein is CASSKKGTIRFNNEQFF.

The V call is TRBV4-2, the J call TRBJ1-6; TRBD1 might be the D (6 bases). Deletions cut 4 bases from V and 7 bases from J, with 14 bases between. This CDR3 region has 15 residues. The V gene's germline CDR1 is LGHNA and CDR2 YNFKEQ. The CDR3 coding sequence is TGTGCCAGCAGCCGAGAGGGCCAGGGGAATTCACCCCTCCACTTT. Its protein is CASSREGQGNSPLHF.

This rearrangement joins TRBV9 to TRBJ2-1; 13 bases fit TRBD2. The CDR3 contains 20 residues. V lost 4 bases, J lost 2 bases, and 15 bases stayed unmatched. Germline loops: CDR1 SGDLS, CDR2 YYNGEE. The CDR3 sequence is CASSPRDILLAGGAYNEQFF. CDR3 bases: TGTGCCAGCAGCCCCCGGGACATCTTACTAGCGGGAGGGGCCTACAATGAGCAGTTCTTC.

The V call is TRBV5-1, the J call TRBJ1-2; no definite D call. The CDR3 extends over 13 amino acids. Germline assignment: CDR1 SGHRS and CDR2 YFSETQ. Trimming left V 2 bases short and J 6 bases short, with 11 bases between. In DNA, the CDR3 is TGCGCCAGCAGCTTAGTCCCACTCGATGGCTACACCTTC. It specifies CASSLVPLDGYTF.

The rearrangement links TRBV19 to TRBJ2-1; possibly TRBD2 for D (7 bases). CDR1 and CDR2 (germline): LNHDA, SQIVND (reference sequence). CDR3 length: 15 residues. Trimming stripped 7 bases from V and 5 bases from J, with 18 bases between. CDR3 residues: CASMKGGKTNNEQFF. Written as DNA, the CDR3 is TGTGCCAGTATGAAGGGGGGGAAAACCAACAATGAGCAGTTCTTC.

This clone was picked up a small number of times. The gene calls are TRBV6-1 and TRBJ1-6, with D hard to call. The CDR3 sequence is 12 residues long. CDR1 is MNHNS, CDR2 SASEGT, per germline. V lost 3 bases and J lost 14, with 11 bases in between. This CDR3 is CASSDYSGALHF. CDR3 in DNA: TGTGCCAGCAGTGATTATTCCGGGGCCCTCCACTTT.